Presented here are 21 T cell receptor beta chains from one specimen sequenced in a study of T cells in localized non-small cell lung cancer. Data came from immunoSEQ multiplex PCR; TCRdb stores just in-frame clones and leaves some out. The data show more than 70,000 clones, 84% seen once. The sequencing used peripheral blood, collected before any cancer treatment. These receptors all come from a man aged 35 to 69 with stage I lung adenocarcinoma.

This CDR3 is CAIALGSGANVLTF. The CDR3 DNA follows: TGTGCCATTGCCCTAGGATCTGGGGCCAACGTCCTGACTTTC. The chain recombines TRBV6-5 with TRBJ2-6; no definite D call. The V end was cut by 10 bases, the J end by 1 base, with 11 bases between. The CDR3 has 14 residues. CDR1 is MNHEY, CDR2 SVGAGI, per germline.

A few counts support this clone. The CDR3 bases are TGTGCCAGCAGGCCTGGGACGGACACTGAAGCTTTCTTT. Its protein product is CASRPGTDTEAFF. The chain uses TRBV5-5 and TRBJ1-1, with D maybe TRBD1 (5 bases). Trimming left V 5 bases short and J 3 bases short, with 11 bases between. In germline, CDR1 is SGHKS, CDR2 YYEKEE (reference sequence). The CDR3 is 13 amino acids.

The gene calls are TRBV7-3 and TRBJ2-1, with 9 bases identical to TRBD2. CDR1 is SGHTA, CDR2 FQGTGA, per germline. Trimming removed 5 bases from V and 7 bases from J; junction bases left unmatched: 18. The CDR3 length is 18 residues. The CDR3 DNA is TGTGCCAGCAGCGTAAATCCCAGGGATTTGGCGGGAGGGAATGAGCAGTTCTTC. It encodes CASSVNPRDLAGGNEQFF. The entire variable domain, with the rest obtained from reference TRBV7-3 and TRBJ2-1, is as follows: GAGVSQTPSNKVTEKGKYVELRCDPISGHTALYWYRQSLGQGPEFLIYFQGTGAADDSGLPNDRFFAVRPEGSVSTLKIQRTERGDSAVYLCASSVNPRDLAGGNEQFFGPGTRLTVL.

CDR3 bases: TGTGCCAGCAGCTTAGGAGCGGGACAAGAGACCCAGTACTTC. Its translation: CASSLGAGQETQYF. The chain couples TRBV7-9 to TRBJ2-5; 7 bases line up with TRBD2. CDR3 length equals 14 residues. Germline loops: CDR1 SEHNR, CDR2 FQNEAQ (reference sequence). J was trimmed by 2 bases and V by 1 base; bases with no gene match: 1.

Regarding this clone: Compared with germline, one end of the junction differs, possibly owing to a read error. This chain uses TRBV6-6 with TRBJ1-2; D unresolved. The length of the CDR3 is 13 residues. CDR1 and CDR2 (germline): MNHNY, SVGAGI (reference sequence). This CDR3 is CASTHGTNYSYTF. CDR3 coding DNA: TGTGCCAGCACGCATGGCACTAACTATAGCTACACCTTC.

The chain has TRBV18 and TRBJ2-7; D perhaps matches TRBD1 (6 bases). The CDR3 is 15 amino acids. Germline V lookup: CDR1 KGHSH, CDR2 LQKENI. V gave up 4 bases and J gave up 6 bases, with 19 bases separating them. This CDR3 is CASSQIGTSSSEQYF. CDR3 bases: TGTGCCAGCTCACAGATCGGGACATCCAGCTCCGAGCAGTACTTC.

Here the CDR3 DNA reads TGTGCCAGCAAGAATCCGGACAGGGGGGAGACCCAGTACTTC. Its translation: CASKNPDRGETQYF. V is TRBV28 and J is TRBJ2-5; TRBD1 matches 10 bases. The CDR3 runs to 14 residues. Germline trimming cut 7 bases from V and 5 bases from J; bases unmatched to any gene: 7. CDR1 is MDHEN and CDR2 is SYDVKM in the germline V gene.

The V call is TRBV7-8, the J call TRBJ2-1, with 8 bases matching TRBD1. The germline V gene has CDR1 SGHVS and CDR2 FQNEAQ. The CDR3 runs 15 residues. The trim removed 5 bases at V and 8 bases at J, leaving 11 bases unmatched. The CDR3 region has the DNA TGTGCCAGCAGCCCCCCCCGGACAGGGAACGATGAGCAGTTCTTC. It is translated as CASSPPRTGNDEQFF.

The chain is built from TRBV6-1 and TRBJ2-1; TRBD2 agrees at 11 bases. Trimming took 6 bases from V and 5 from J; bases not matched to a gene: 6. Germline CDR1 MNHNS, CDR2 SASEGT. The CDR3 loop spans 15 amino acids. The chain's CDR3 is CASRAGTSGHNEQFF. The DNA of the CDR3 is TGTGCCAGCAGAGCGGGGACTAGCGGCCACAATGAGCAGTTCTTC.

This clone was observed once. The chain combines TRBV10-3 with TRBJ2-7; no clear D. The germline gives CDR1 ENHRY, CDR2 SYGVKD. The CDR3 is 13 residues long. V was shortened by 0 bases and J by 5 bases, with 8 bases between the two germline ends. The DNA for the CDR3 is TGTGCCATCAGTGAGTCCCCAAGCAACGAGCAGTACTTC. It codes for CAISESPSNEQYF.

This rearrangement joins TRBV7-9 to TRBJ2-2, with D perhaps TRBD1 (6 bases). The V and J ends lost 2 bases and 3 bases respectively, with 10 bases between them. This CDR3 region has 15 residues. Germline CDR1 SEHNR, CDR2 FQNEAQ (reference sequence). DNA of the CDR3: TGTGCCAGCAGCTTAAGGACAGAATACACCGGGGAGCTGTTTTTT. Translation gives CASSLRTEYTGELFF. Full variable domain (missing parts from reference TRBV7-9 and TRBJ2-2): DTGVSQNPRHKITKRGQNVTFRCDPISEHNRLYWYRQTLGQGPEFLTYFQNEAQLEKSRLLSDRFSAERPKGSFSTLEIQRTEQGDSAMYLCASSLRTEYTGELFFGEGSRLTVL.

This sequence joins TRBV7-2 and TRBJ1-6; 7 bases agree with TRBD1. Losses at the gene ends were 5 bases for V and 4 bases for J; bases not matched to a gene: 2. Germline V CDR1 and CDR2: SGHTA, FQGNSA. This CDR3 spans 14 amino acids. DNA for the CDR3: TGTGCCAGCAGCACACAGGGGTATAATTCACCCCTCCACTTT. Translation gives CASSTQGYNSPLHF.

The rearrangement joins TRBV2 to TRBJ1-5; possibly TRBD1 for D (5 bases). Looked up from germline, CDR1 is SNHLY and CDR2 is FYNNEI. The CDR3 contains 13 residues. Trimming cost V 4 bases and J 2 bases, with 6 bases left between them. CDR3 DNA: TGTGCCAGCAGTGCACAGGGCAATCAGCCCCAGCATTTT. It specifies CASSAQGNQPQHF.

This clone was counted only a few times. The CDR3 coding sequence is TGTGCCAGCAGTCGGACAGGGGGATGGAGCAATCAGCCCCAGCATTTT. It translates to CASSRTGGWSNQPQHF. V and J are TRBV11-2 and TRBJ1-5, with 10 bases that match TRBD1. The germline gives CDR1 SGHAT, CDR2 FQNNGV. The CDR3 runs to 16 residues. V trimming: 6 bases; J trimming: 1 base; junction bases outside the gene matches: 6.

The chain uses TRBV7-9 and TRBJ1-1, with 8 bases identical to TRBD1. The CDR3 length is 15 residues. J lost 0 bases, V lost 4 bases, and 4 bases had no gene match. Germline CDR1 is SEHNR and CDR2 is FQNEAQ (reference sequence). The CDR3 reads CASSSRTGLNTEAFF. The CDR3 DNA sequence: TGTGCCAGCAGCTCCCGGACAGGGCTGAACACTGAAGCTTTCTTT.

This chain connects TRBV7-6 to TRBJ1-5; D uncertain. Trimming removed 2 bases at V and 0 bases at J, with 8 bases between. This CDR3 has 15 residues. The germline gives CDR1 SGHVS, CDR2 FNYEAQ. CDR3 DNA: TGTGCCAGCAGCTTAACGGCTCTTAGCAATCAGCCCCAGCATTTT. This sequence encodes CASSLTALSNQPQHF.

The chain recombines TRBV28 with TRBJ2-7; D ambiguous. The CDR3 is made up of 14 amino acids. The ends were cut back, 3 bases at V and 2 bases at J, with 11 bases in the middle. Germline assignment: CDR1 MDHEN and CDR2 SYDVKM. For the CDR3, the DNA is TGTGCCAGCAGTTTCGGGCGGCCGCCCTACGAGCAGTACTTC. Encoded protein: CASSFGRPPYEQYF.

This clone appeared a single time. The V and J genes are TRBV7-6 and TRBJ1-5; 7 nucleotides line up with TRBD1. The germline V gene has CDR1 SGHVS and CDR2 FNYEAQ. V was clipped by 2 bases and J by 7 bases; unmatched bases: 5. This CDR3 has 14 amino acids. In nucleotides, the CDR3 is TGTGCCAGCAGCTTACGTCAGGGGGGGCAGCCCCAGCATTTT. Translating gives CASSLRQGGQPQHF.

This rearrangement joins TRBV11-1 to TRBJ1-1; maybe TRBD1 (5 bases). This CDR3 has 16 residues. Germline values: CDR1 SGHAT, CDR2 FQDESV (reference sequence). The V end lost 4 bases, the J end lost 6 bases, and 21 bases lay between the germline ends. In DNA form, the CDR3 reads TGTGCCAGCAGCTCCCCAGGGCAGCTTGCAAACGCTGAAGCTTTCTTT. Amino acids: CASSSPGQLANAEAFF.

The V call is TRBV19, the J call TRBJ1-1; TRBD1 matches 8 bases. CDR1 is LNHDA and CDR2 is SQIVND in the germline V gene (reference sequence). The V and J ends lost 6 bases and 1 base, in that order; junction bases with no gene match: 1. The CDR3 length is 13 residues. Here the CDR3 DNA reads TGTGCCAGTAGCGGACAGGGGAACACTGAAGCTTTCTTT. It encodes CASSGQGNTEAFF.

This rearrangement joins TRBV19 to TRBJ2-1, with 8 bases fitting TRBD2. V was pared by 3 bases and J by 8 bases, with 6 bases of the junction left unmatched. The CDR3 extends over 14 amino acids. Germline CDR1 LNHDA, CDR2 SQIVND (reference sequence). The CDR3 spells CASSIKLAGHEQFF. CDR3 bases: TGTGCCAGTAGTATCAAGCTAGCGGGCCATGAGCAGTTCTTC.